This note documents a single T cell receptor (beta chain) sequence. This entry is derived from a study of T cells in Graves' hyperthyroidism and ophthalmopathy. Amplification of TCR beta CDR3 regions was performed using RNA transcripts as template. An initial round of RT-PCR targeting the TCR CDR3 relied on the HTBI primer set. TCRdb recomputed calls from the multiplex PCR reads with MiXCR, one row per CDR3 protein. The table shows nearly 600,000 distinct CDR3 sequences, with 13% to 15% occurring only once. Germline loops: CDR1 MDHEN, CDR2 SYDVKM. The CDR3 consists of 13 residues. PBMCs were collected from an approximately 9.4 ml volume of fresh peripheral blood.

The receptor was derived from a woman aged 18-29 years with Graves' ophthalmopathy. The chain combines TRBV28 with TRBJ2-1, with 8 bases aligning to TRBD2. The sample consisted of blood. The CDR3 coding sequence is TGTGCAGCTCGGACTAGCTCTTCCAATGAGCAGTTCTTC. Encoded protein: CAARTSSSNEQFF.